The next 18 T cell receptor beta chains were all read from a single sample in a study of CD8 T cells in ankylosing spondylitis. TCRdb reanalysed the 5' RACE reads using MiXCR and keeps one entry per CDR3 protein. The sample has about 340,000 distinct CDR3 sequences, approximately 22% seen once. The sample was blood, either unsorted or a sorted T cell fraction (not recorded which). Source of these receptors: a male donor with ankylosing spondylitis or in good health (not recorded which).

As for this clonotype: Its ends do not fully match the called genes, so a read error is possible. The gene calls are TRBV7-8 and TRBJ2-3; the match to TRBD2 covers 7 bases. The length of the CDR3 is 16 residues. Per the germline V gene, CDR1 is SGHVS and CDR2 is FQNEAQ. As DNA, the CDR3 is TGTGCTAGCAGCTTGGCTCCTAGCGGAAACACAGATACGCAGTATTTT. Protein product: CASSLAPSGNTDTQYF.

This clonotype was observed at least ten times. The chain recombines TRBV7-9 with TRBJ2-7, with TRBD1 as a possible D gene (6 bases). The CDR3 consists of 14 residues. Germline loops: CDR1 SEHNR, CDR2 FQNEAQ (reference sequence). Trimming stripped 4 bases from V and 1 base from J, with 11 bases between. The CDR3 is CASSSRDTSYEQYF. CDR3 bases: TGTGCCAGCAGCTCCCGGGACACATCCTACGAGCAGTACTTC.

This chain links TRBV12-3 or TRBV12-4 with TRBJ2-4, with 10 bases identical to TRBD2. The CDR3 spans 14 residues. J was trimmed by 8 bases and V by 1 base; bases with no gene match: 2. The DNA of the CDR3 is TGTGCCAGCAGTTTAGTAAGCGGGGGGGACATTCAGTACTTC. Translating it yields CASSLVSGGDIQYF.

This clonotype was seen ten or more times. This sequence joins TRBV10-3 and TRBJ2-7; no clear D gene. Looked up from germline, CDR1 is ENHRY and CDR2 is SYGVKD. This CDR3 has 16 amino acids. With 6 bases removed from V and 0 bases from J, the gap between germline ends came to 18 bases. CDR3 loop: CAISALGPQISYEQYF. The CDR3 DNA is TGTGCCATCAGCGCCCTGGGCCCCCAAATCTCCTACGAGCAGTACTTC.

V gene TRBV10-3 combines with J gene TRBJ2-3; 12 nucleotides align to TRBD2. Germline V gene lookup returns CDR1 ENHRY and CDR2 SYGVKD. V was clipped by 10 bases and J by 1 base; unmatched bases: 15. The CDR3 totals 18 residues. CDR3 nucleotides: TGTGCCACCCTACCACTAGCGGGGGGTTTATTGGGCACAGATACGCAGTATTTT. Translated: CATLPLAGGLLGTDTQYF.

CDR3 sequence reads: CASSQEGSGGVDTQYF. CDR3 in DNA: TGTGCCAGCAGCCAAGAGGGTAGCGGGGGGGTGGATACGCAGTATTTT. The V call is TRBV4-2, the J call TRBJ2-3; 11 bases agree with TRBD2. J gave up 6 bases and V 0 bases, and 5 bases lay outside the gene matches. Germline V gene sequence: CDR1 LGHNA, CDR2 YNFKEQ. The length of the CDR3 is 16 residues.

The chain is built from TRBV18 and TRBJ2-6, with a tentative D call TRBD1 (6 bases). In germline, CDR1 is KGHSH, CDR2 LQKENI. V was cut by 5 bases and J by 0 bases, with 11 bases left in between. The CDR3 is 16 amino acids. The CDR3 region is CASSAYRASGANVLTF. The CDR3 DNA sequence: TGTGCCAGCTCAGCCTACAGGGCCTCTGGGGCCAACGTCCTGACTTTC.

This clonotype was seen only a few times. CDR3 sequence: CASSQGEEELPYEQYF. CDR3 sequence (DNA): TGTGCCAGCAGCCAAGGGGAAGAGGAGCTGCCCTACGAGCAGTACTTC. The chain has TRBV14 and TRBJ2-7, with unresolved D. Germline assignment: CDR1 SGHDN and CDR2 FVKESK. The CDR3 contains 16 residues. V was shortened by 1 base and J by 2 bases, with 15 bases between the two germline ends.

This clonotype was picked up a small number of times. This chain uses TRBV11-2 with TRBJ2-7; 8 nucleotides line up with TRBD1. CDR3 length equals 13 residues. With V trimmed by 4 bases and J by 4 bases, 3 bases remained unmatched. Germline assignment: CDR1 SGHAT and CDR2 FQNNGV. The CDR3 DNA reads as TGTGCCAGCAGCTGGGGGACAGGTTACGAGCAGTACTTC. As protein: CASSWGTGYEQYF.

This clonotype has at least ten counts. The J gene is TRBJ2-1, the V gene TRBV10-2; D may correspond to TRBD1 or TRBD2 (5 bases each). The V gene's germline CDR1 is WSHSY and CDR2 SAAADI. Trimming shortened V by 11 bases and J by 5 bases, and 19 bases separated the two germline ends. CDR3 length equals 14 residues. The CDR3 sequence: CASGKDGAHNEQFF. CDR3 bases: TGCGCCTCGGGAAAAGATGGGGCACACAATGAGCAGTTCTTC.

J is TRBJ2-1 and V is TRBV27; D call uncertain. Germline V gives CDR1 MNHEY, CDR2 SMNVEV (reference sequence). This CDR3 has 14 amino acids. V was cut by 6 bases and J by 4 bases, with 13 bases left in between. The CDR3 is CASSSERDYNEQFF. CDR3 DNA sequence: TGTGCCAGCAGCTCGGAACGCGATTACAATGAGCAGTTCTTC.

The chain employs TRBV5-5 and TRBJ1-1; D is possibly TRBD1 (5 bases). Trimming shortened V by 4 bases and J by 5 bases, and 12 bases separated the two germline ends. Germline V gene sequence: CDR1 SGHKS, CDR2 YYEKEE (reference sequence). This CDR3 region has 13 residues. The CDR3 loop reads CASSMTVWTEAFF. As DNA, the CDR3 is TGTGCCAGCAGCATGACAGTATGGACTGAAGCTTTCTTT.

This clonotype appeared a few times. V and J are TRBV9 and TRBJ2-4; D is uncertain. The V end was cut by 3 bases, the J end by 3 bases, with 13 bases between. CDR3 length: 15 residues. Germline-derived CDR1 and CDR2 are SGDLS and YYNGEE. The CDR3 region has the DNA TGTGCCAGCAGCGACTCGCTCCAAGGCAAAAACATTCAGTACTTC. Its protein product is CASSDSLQGKNIQYF.

The chain joins TRBV2 to TRBJ2-3, with D perhaps being TRBD1 or TRBD2 (5 bases each). This CDR3 is built from 15 residues. V was shortened by 1 base and J by 4 bases, with 12 bases between the two germline ends. Germline V lookup: CDR1 SNHLY, CDR2 FYNNEI. CDR3 residues: CASSEGGTVSDTQYF. The CDR3 DNA reads as TGTGCCAGCAGTGAAGGAGGGACGGTGTCAGATACGCAGTATTTT.

The table lists this clonotype with many counts. The V and J genes are TRBV4-1 and TRBJ2-2, with 7 bases lining up with TRBD2. V lost 1 base and J lost 5; bases outside the gene matches: 4. The CDR3 extends over 15 amino acids. Germline V gene lookup returns CDR1 MGHRA and CDR2 YSYEKL. CDR3 amino acids: CASSQAGGGTGELFF. The CDR3, as DNA: TGCGCCAGCAGCCAAGCTGGGGGGGGAACCGGGGAGCTGTTTTTT.

The genes are TRBV5-6 and TRBJ1-1; perhaps TRBD1 as D (6 bases). From germline, CDR1 is SGHDT and CDR2 YYEEEE. The CDR3 totals 14 residues. Trimming pared 6 bases from V and 0 bases from J, leaving 12 bases between. As DNA, the CDR3 is TGTGCCAGCACCCTTGGGACATTGAACACTGAAGCTTTCTTT. It is translated as CASTLGTLNTEAFF.

This chain joins TRBV15 and TRBJ2-2; D possibly corresponds to TRBD1 (6 bases). The V gene lost 2 bases and the J gene lost 13 bases, with 20 bases spanning the gap. The germline V gene encodes CDR1 LNHNV and CDR2 YYDKDF (reference sequence). The CDR3 runs to 15 residues. The CDR3 region has the DNA TGTGCCACCAGCAGAACCGTCGACAGGCCGGGCGGGCTGTTTTTT. Encoded protein: CATSRTVDRPGGLFF.

This clonotype was counted between two and nine times. In DNA form, the CDR3 reads TGTGCCAGCAGCTATGGGCCTTCTTACAATGAGCAGTTCTTC. Translating it yields CASSYGPSYNEQFF. The gene calls are TRBV27 and TRBJ2-1, with D unresolved. Germline CDR1 is MNHEY and CDR2 is SMNVEV (reference sequence). Trimming took off 6 bases at V and 4 bases at J, with 13 bases between the two ends. The CDR3 covers 14 residues.